This T cell receptor (beta chain) derives from a study of blood T cell repertoires in COVID-19. The CDR3 covers 20 residues. Per the germline V gene, CDR1 is ENHRY and CDR2 is SYGVKD. V was clipped by 4 bases and J by 1 base; unmatched bases: 13. TCRdb's copy holds only in-frame clones and misses some; the assay was immunoSEQ multiplex PCR. The sample includes about 190,000 clones, approximately 79% of them seen just once. The J gene is TRBJ2-5, the V gene TRBV10-3, with 15 bases that match TRBD2. The source of this sequence is a man between 45 and 60 years old who had recovered from COVID-19. The sample comprised peripheral blood. CDR3 nucleotide sequence: TGTGCCATCAGTGCGGGACTAGCGGGAGGTAGGTGGAAGCTCCAAGAGACCCAGTACTTC. Translating gives CAISAGLAGGRWKLQETQYF.